The 11 T cell receptor beta chains below all came from one sample that was sequenced in a study of radiotherapy plus CTLA-4 blockade in lung cancer. Generated by immunoSEQ multiplex PCR, the TCRdb table keeps only in-frame clones and is missing some. This sample carries around 44,000 clones, around nine tenths of them seen once, and the ten largest clones take 15% to 20%. Sequencing was performed on peripheral blood, taken from a patient treated with radiotherapy plus ipilimumab. All receptors come from a human donor with non-small cell lung cancer that progressed on radiotherapy plus ipilimumab. Some clones in this sample may be carry-over from other donors' samples.

The chain has TRBV29-1 and TRBJ2-1, with D unresolved. The CDR3 covers 14 residues. Looked up from germline, CDR1 is SQVTM and CDR2 is ANQGSEA. V shed 1 base and J shed 2 bases, with 9 bases lying between them. This chain's CDR3 is CSVEGASTYNEQFF. DNA for the CDR3: TGCAGCGTTGAAGGTGCGAGTACCTACAATGAGCAGTTCTTC.

As for this clone: Sequence at one end of the junction differs from germline and may be a read error. The V gene is TRBV6-6, the J gene TRBJ1-1, with a possible D match to TRBD1 (5 bases). The CDR3 spans 13 residues. CDR1 is MNHNY and CDR2 is SVGAGI in the germline V gene (reference sequence). This chain's CDR3 is CTSSRGRNTEAFF. Here the CDR3 DNA reads TGTACCAGCAGTAGGGGCAGGAACACTGAAGCTTTCTTT.

V usage is TRBV7-2 and J usage is TRBJ2-5; perhaps TRBD1 as D (6 bases). Between the trimmed V and J ends, which lost 2 bases and 2 bases, there was a span of 12 bases. CDR3 length: 15 amino acids. Germline CDR1 SGHTA, CDR2 FQGNSA. The CDR3 bases are TGTGCCAGCAGCTTAATTCCAGGGGCGCAAGAGACCCAGTACTTC. Its protein product is CASSLIPGAQETQYF. The full variable domain, rest sourced from reference TRBV7-2 and TRBJ2-5, is GAGVSQSPSNKVTEKGKDVELRCDPISGHTALYWYRQSLGQGLEFLIYFQGNSAPDKSGLPSDRFSAERTGGSVSTLTIQRTQQEDSAVYLCASSLIPGAQETQYFGPGTRLLVL.

The V gene is TRBV4-2, the J gene TRBJ1-3, with no clear D. The CDR3 has 16 amino acids. The germline gives CDR1 LGHNA, CDR2 YNFKEQ. V was cut by 0 bases and J by 0 bases, with 9 bases left in between. In DNA, the CDR3 is TGTGCCAGCAGCCAAGATGACACGAGCTCTGGAAACACCATATATTTT. As protein: CASSQDDTSSGNTIYF.

This clone was detected only a few times. This chain connects TRBV7-9 to TRBJ2-5; 10 bases align to TRBD1. CDR3 size: 15 residues. CDR1 is SEHNR, CDR2 FQNEAQ, per germline (reference sequence). After removal of 5 bases from V and 4 bases from J, the junction contained 7 bases not matched to a gene. The CDR3 bases are TGTGCCAGCAGCCCAGGGACAGGGGTTCGAGAGACCCAGTACTTC. It yields the protein CASSPGTGVRETQYF.

The rearrangement joins TRBV7-9 to TRBJ2-3; D unclear. The CDR3 contains 14 residues. Germline lookup yields CDR1 SEHNR and CDR2 FQNEAQ (reference sequence). V lost 2 bases to trimming and J lost 4 bases, with 10 bases between them. The CDR3 sequence: CASSLNTVADTQYF. The CDR3 coding sequence is TGTGCCAGCAGCTTAAATACGGTGGCAGATACGCAGTATTTT.

V and J are TRBV30 and TRBJ2-5; 10 positions agree with TRBD1. This CDR3 has 14 amino acids. Per germline, CDR1 GTSNPN and CDR2 SVGIG (reference sequence). J lost 5 bases, V lost 3 bases, and 6 bases had no gene match. The CDR3 loop is CAWSPDRGQETQYF. Written as DNA, the CDR3 is TGTGCCTGGAGCCCCGACAGGGGGCAGGAGACCCAGTACTTC.

The chain recombines TRBV4-1 with TRBJ1-6, with TRBD1 identical over 7 bases. J was trimmed by 5 bases and V by 0 bases; bases with no gene match: 7. The CDR3 consists of 17 residues. Germline V gives CDR1 MGHRA, CDR2 YSYEKL. The CDR3 region has the DNA TGCGCCAGCAGCCAAGACGGGGGCAGGGGGAATAATTCACCCCTCCACTTT. This gives the protein CASSQDGGRGNNSPLHF.

This chain links TRBV5-1 with TRBJ2-3; D not resolved. CDR1 is SGHRS, CDR2 YFSETQ, per germline. With 0 bases removed from V and 3 bases from J, the gap between germline ends came to 8 bases. This CDR3 comprises 14 residues. The CDR3 sequence: CASSLERMTDTQYF. The CDR3 nucleotides are TGCGCCAGCAGCTTGGAGAGGATGACAGATACGCAGTATTTT.

The chain carries TRBV28 and TRBJ2-1; D ambiguous. With 4 bases removed from V and 8 bases from J, the gap between germline ends came to 6 bases. The CDR3 sequence is 11 residues long. From germline, CDR1 is MDHEN and CDR2 SYDVKM. CDR3 sequence reads: CASSSIHEQFF. DNA for the CDR3: TGTGCCAGCAGTTCTATACATGAGCAGTTCTTC.

CDR3 coding DNA: TGTGCCAGCAGCGCGGGACCGAGCTCCTACGAGCAGTACTTC. Protein product: CASSAGPSSYEQYF. The chain links TRBV7-2 to TRBJ2-7; D possibly corresponds to TRBD2 (6 bases). V lost 5 bases to trimming and J lost 0 bases, with 11 bases between them. There are 14 residues in the CDR3. Germline CDR1 is SGHTA and CDR2 is FQGNSA.